These 32 T cell receptor beta chains originate from one sample sequenced in a study of CD8 T cells in ankylosing spondylitis. Study findings and constraints: Typical of ankylosing spondylitis blood, it appeared, was a TCR beta motif of under 10 highly homologous variants.

One entry per CDR3 protein, called by TCRdb with MiXCR from the 5' RACE reads. The sample carries under 550,000 distinct CDR3 sequences, 25% to 30% recorded once. The antigens these receptors bind are not known. The sequencing sample was made of blood, either unsorted or a sorted T cell fraction (not recorded which). The source is a male donor with ankylosing spondylitis.

This clonotype was picked up a small number of times. The chain links TRBV5-1 to TRBJ2-2; 11 bases are shared with TRBD2. Trimming at V came to 3 bases and at J to 7 bases, leaving 8 bases not matched to a gene. Germline V gives CDR1 SGHRS, CDR2 YFSETQ. This CDR3 comprises 16 residues. CDR3 in amino acids: CASSYSLAGEVGELFF. CDR3 coding DNA: TGCGCCAGCAGCTACTCACTAGCGGGAGAGGTCGGGGAGCTGTTTTTT.

The chain uses TRBV7-9 and TRBJ2-1; possible D gene TRBD2, 5 bases. The length of the CDR3 is 12 residues. Trimming took off 8 bases at V and 4 bases at J, with 9 bases between the two ends. CDR1 and CDR2 from the germline V gene are SEHNR and FQNEAQ (reference sequence). The CDR3 sequence is CASGRVYNEQFF. In DNA, the CDR3 is TGTGCCAGCGGGCGGGTTTACAATGAGCAGTTCTTC.

The chain links TRBV24-1 to TRBJ2-1; no reliable D call. This CDR3 contains 17 residues. Trimming stripped 1 base from V and 2 bases from J, with 14 bases between. CDR1 is KGHDR, CDR2 SFDVKD, per germline. CDR3 bases: TGTGCCACCAGTGATTTCACCGGGTCATCACCCTACAATGAGCAGTTCTTC. It is translated as CATSDFTGSSPYNEQFF.

The CDR3 spells CASSFLPGGEQYV. The CDR3 DNA reads as TGTGCCAGCAGTTTCCTACCTGGAGGCGAGCAGTACGTC. This sequence joins TRBV2 and TRBJ2-7; a weak D match, TRBD2 (5 bases). Germline V CDR1 and CDR2: SNHLY, FYNNEI. V lost 5 bases and J 6 bases, leaving 14 bases between the germline ends. The CDR3 sequence is 13 residues long.

The J gene is TRBJ2-7, the V gene TRBV7-9; 9 nucleotides align to TRBD1. CDR3 length: 16 residues. With 1 base clipped from V and 7 bases from J, the junction kept 11 bases outside the gene matches. Germline CDR1 reads SEHNR; CDR2 reads FQNEAQ (reference sequence). The CDR3 loop is CASSLDPRTGVREQYF. The CDR3, as DNA: TGTGCCAGCAGCTTAGATCCCCGGACAGGGGTTCGGGAGCAGTACTTC.

This clonotype appeared a few times. This rearrangement joins TRBV5-1 to TRBJ2-7, with 8 bases aligning to TRBD2. Trimming at V came to 5 bases and at J to 6 bases, leaving 10 bases not matched to a gene. The CDR3 covers 14 residues. Germline CDR1 reads SGHRS; CDR2 reads YFSETQ. CDR3 sequence: CASSTPGLDREQYV. In DNA, the CDR3 is TGCGCCAGCAGTACCCCGGGACTAGATCGCGAGCAGTACGTC.

This clonotype was found a few times. This chain connects TRBV12-3 or TRBV12-4 to TRBJ2-1, with D uncertain. The CDR3 loop spans 15 amino acids. Deletions cut 7 bases from V and 0 bases from J, with 13 bases between. In DNA form, the CDR3 reads TGTGCCAGCACAGCGTACAAGAGCTCCTACAATGAGCAGTTCTTC. Amino acids: CASTAYKSSYNEQFF.

This clonotype was seen only a few times. The chain couples TRBV24-1 to TRBJ2-1; unclear D gene. The CDR3 consists of 13 residues. With 4 bases removed from V and 6 bases from J, the gap between germline ends came to 9 bases. The germline V gene has CDR1 KGHDR and CDR2 SFDVKD. In DNA form, the CDR3 reads TGTGCCACCAGTGAAGACGCTGTCAATGAGCAGTTCTTC. Translation: CATSEDAVNEQFF.

The chain joins TRBV20-1 to TRBJ1-4; 9 nucleotides agree with TRBD1. The CDR3 spans 13 residues. The germline gives CDR1 DFQATT, CDR2 SNEGSKA (reference sequence). After removal of 6 bases from V and 10 bases from J, the junction contained 9 bases not matched to a gene. The CDR3 nucleotides read TGCAGTGCAGGGGGACAGGGAAGGCCAAAACTGTTTTTT. Translation gives CSAGGQGRPKLFF.

V usage is TRBV10-3 and J usage is TRBJ2-5; 7 bases match TRBD2. The germline gives CDR1 ENHRY, CDR2 SYGVKD. V dropped 2 bases and J dropped 4; count of bases not matched to a gene: 7. CDR3 length: 15 amino acids. The CDR3 region is CAISERGLPGETQYF. The CDR3 DNA reads TGTGCCATCAGTGAGAGGGGACTACCAGGAGAGACCCAGTACTTC.

This clonotype was detected many times. The CDR3 sequence is CASSIQGAHGNTIYF. The CDR3 DNA is TGTGCCAGCAGTATACAGGGGGCCCATGGAAACACCATATATTTT. The V call is TRBV12-3 or TRBV12-4, the J call TRBJ1-3, with 9 bases identical to TRBD1. The CDR3 is made up of 15 amino acids. The V segment lost 5 bases and the J segment 3 bases; nucleotides outside the gene matches: 5.

This chain uses TRBV12-3 or TRBV12-4 with TRBJ2-1, with D possibly matching TRBD1 (5 bases). Trimming took 4 bases from V and 6 from J, leaving 7 bases between them. The CDR3 runs to 12 residues. This CDR3 is CASSSDSNEQFF. CDR3 DNA sequence: TGTGCCAGCAGTTCCGACAGCAATGAGCAGTTCTTC.

This chain connects TRBV19 to TRBJ2-7, with D unclear. Germline-derived CDR1 and CDR2 are LNHDA and SQIVND (reference sequence). The V end was cut by 8 bases, the J end by 6 bases, with 17 bases between. The CDR3 totals 13 residues. The CDR3, as DNA: TGTGCCAGTGCCCAGGACCTTGGTGCCGAGCAGTACTTC. Protein sequence: CASAQDLGAEQYF.

The chain employs TRBV24-1 and TRBJ2-5; TRBD2 is a possible D gene (6 bases). CDR1 and CDR2 from the germline V gene are KGHDR and SFDVKD. V dropped 12 bases and J dropped 1 base, with 14 bases sitting between them. CDR3 length: 13 amino acids. The CDR3 sequence is CAPGDGLQETQYF. The CDR3 DNA reads TGTGCCCCGGGGGACGGACTCCAAGAGACCCAGTACTTC.

The chain recombines TRBV20-1 with TRBJ2-3, with 7 bases identical to TRBD2. Germline V gene lookup returns CDR1 DFQATT and CDR2 SNEGSKA (reference sequence). The V segment lost 1 base and the J segment 4 bases; nucleotides outside the gene matches: 5. There are 14 residues in the CDR3. The CDR3 sequence: CSARAGGRSDTQYF. The CDR3 DNA is TGCAGTGCTAGAGCCGGGGGGAGGTCAGATACGCAGTATTTT.

This clonotype was recorded a few times. The chain combines TRBV11-2 with TRBJ2-1; D is ambiguous. There are 15 residues in the CDR3. V dropped 5 bases and J dropped 0 bases, with 11 bases sitting between them. Germline CDR1 and CDR2: SGHAT and FQNNGV. CDR3 region: CASSPRVYSYNEQFF. CDR3 DNA sequence: TGTGCCAGCAGCCCCCGGGTATACTCCTACAATGAGCAGTTCTTC.

This clonotype was counted a few times. The J gene is TRBJ2-3, the V gene TRBV12-3 or TRBV12-4; D remains unclear. V was clipped by 1 base and J by 5 bases, with 10 bases between them. This CDR3 is built from 14 residues. CDR3 loop: CASSLVSKIDTQYF. CDR3 bases: TGTGCCAGCAGTTTAGTATCCAAAATAGATACGCAGTATTTT.

The V call is TRBV20-1, the J call TRBJ1-1; D is undetermined. Germline V gene data show CDR1 as DFQATT and CDR2 as SNEGSKA (reference sequence). There are 12 residues in the CDR3. The V end lost 1 base, the J end lost 4 bases, and 7 bases lay between the germline ends. The CDR3 DNA sequence: TGCAGTGCTAGAGTAGGACGCACTGAAGCTTTCTTT. Amino acids: CSARVGRTEAFF.

This clonotype was counted a few times. The chain employs TRBV27 and TRBJ1-3, with TRBD1 as a possible D gene (5 bases). This CDR3 is 13 amino acids long. The germline gives CDR1 MNHEY, CDR2 SMNVEV (reference sequence). Between the trimmed V and J ends, which lost 4 bases and 7 bases, there was a span of 11 bases. The CDR3 is CASSSDTENTIYF. The CDR3, as DNA: TGTGCCAGCAGTTCGGACACGGAGAACACCATATATTTT.

V usage is TRBV7-2 and J usage is TRBJ2-2; D is tentatively TRBD1 or TRBD2 (5 bases each). This CDR3 comprises 15 residues. The V end was cut by 5 bases, the J end by 5 bases, with 15 bases between. Germline CDR1 SGHTA, CDR2 FQGNSA. CDR3: CASSPHGARTGELFF. As DNA, the CDR3 is TGTGCCAGCAGCCCCCACGGGGCGCGGACCGGGGAGCTGTTTTTT.

In its sample, this clonotype was seen a few times. J is TRBJ2-3 and V is TRBV12-3 or TRBV12-4, with 7 bases fitting TRBD2. The CDR3 is made up of 16 amino acids. The trim removed 6 bases at V and 0 bases at J, leaving 9 bases unmatched. The CDR3 sequence is CASSAAKRGSTDTQYF. The CDR3 coding sequence is TGTGCCAGCAGCGCCGCAAAGCGGGGAAGCACAGATACGCAGTATTTT.

In its sample, this clonotype was seen many times. The genes are TRBV29-1 and TRBJ2-1; D is perhaps TRBD2 (5 bases). V lost 6 bases to trimming and J lost 4 bases, with 7 bases between them. The CDR3 spans 11 residues. CDR1 and CDR2 from the germline V gene are SQVTM and ANQGSEA. CDR3 coding DNA: TGCAGCGTAGGACTGTACAATGAGCAGTTCTTC. Amino acid sequence: CSVGLYNEQFF.

This chain connects TRBV24-1 to TRBJ2-7; D remains unclear. Trimming removed 8 bases at V and 0 bases at J, with 10 bases between. Germline assignment: CDR1 KGHDR and CDR2 SFDVKD. This CDR3 comprises 13 residues. The CDR3 nucleotides are TGTGCCACCACGACTCTTAGCTCCTACGAGCAGTACGTC. Protein product: CATTTLSSYEQYV.

The table lists this clonotype with a count of one. The V gene is TRBV12-3 or TRBV12-4, the J gene TRBJ2-6, with a possible D match to TRBD1 (6 bases). There are 15 residues in the CDR3. The V end was cut by 6 bases, the J end by 2 bases, with 11 bases between. CDR3 loop: CASSLRGTGANVLTF. The DNA of the CDR3 is TGTGCCAGCAGCCTCAGGGGTACTGGGGCCAACGTCCTGACTTTC.

The rearrangement joins TRBV20-1 to TRBJ2-4; 10 bases match TRBD1. Germline V gene lookup returns CDR1 DFQATT and CDR2 SNEGSKA (reference sequence). This CDR3 has 14 amino acids. The V gene end was trimmed by 6 bases and the J gene end by 5 bases; junction bases not matched to a gene: 7. CDR3 residues: CSAIDRGRENIQYF. CDR3 DNA: TGCAGTGCGATAGACAGGGGGCGTGAAAACATTCAGTACTTC.

This clonotype has just a few counts. The DNA for the CDR3 is TGCAGTGCCCCTTCTAACGCGGCTGGGGCCAACGTCCTGACTTTC. The encoded protein is CSAPSNAAGANVLTF. The V gene is TRBV20-1, the J gene TRBJ2-6; D call uncertain. The CDR3 is 15 amino acids. V was clipped by 6 bases and J by 2 bases, with 14 bases between them. Germline CDR1 reads DFQATT; CDR2 reads SNEGSKA (reference sequence).

V and J are TRBV14 and TRBJ2-1; no definite D call. The CDR3 runs to 15 residues. The ends were cut back, 2 bases at V and 5 bases at J, with 13 bases in the middle. Germline V gene data show CDR1 as SGHDN and CDR2 as FVKESK. CDR3 sequence (DNA): TGTGCCAGCAGCCAACGGTTTTTCGATGACAATGAGCAGTTCTTC. It codes for CASSQRFFDDNEQFF.

The sample holds a few counts of this clonotype. The chain recombines TRBV7-2 with TRBJ2-1; the D is unclear. CDR3 length: 16 residues. V lost 4 bases, J lost 0 bases, and 13 bases lay in between. Germline CDR1 SGHTA, CDR2 FQGNSA. The CDR3 region is CASSSLLGRSYNEQFF. For the CDR3, the DNA is TGTGCCAGCAGCTCCCTTCTGGGCCGCTCCTACAATGAGCAGTTCTTC.

The V call is TRBV10-3, the J call TRBJ1-2; 7 positions match TRBD1. Germline trimming cut 6 bases from V and 4 bases from J; bases unmatched to any gene: 5. This CDR3 spans 13 amino acids. Looked up from germline, CDR1 is ENHRY and CDR2 is SYGVKD. The chain's CDR3 is CAIRGDRAYGYTF. The CDR3 DNA reads as TGTGCCATCAGAGGAGACAGGGCCTATGGCTACACCTTC.

The genes are TRBV20-1 and TRBJ2-3, with 8 bases fitting TRBD2. The ends lost 1 base at V and 3 bases at J; junction bases unmatched: 9. Germline V CDR1 and CDR2: DFQATT, SNEGSKA (reference sequence). The CDR3 is 16 amino acids. This CDR3 reads CSARARAGVGTDTQYF. The CDR3 region has the DNA TGCAGTGCTAGAGCTCGAGCGGGGGTGGGAACAGATACGCAGTATTTT.

This clonotype was counted between two and nine times. The genes are TRBV7-9 and TRBJ2-3; 7 bases align to TRBD2. The CDR3 is 15 amino acids. CDR1 and CDR2 from the germline V gene are SEHNR and FQNEAQ (reference sequence). V lost 6 bases and J lost 3; bases outside the gene matches: 9. CDR3 amino acids: CASSPAGFRTDTQYF. For the CDR3, the DNA is TGTGCCAGCAGTCCAGCGGGATTTAGAACAGATACGCAGTATTTT. Variable domain in full (rest from reference TRBV7-9 and TRBJ2-3): DTGVSQNPRHKITKRGQNVTFRCDPISEHNRLYWYRQTLGQGPEFLTYFQNEAQLEKSRLLSDRFSAERPKGSFSTLEIQRTEQGDSAMYLCASSPAGFRTDTQYFGPGTRLTVL.

The sample holds a few counts of this clonotype. The rearrangement joins TRBV15 to TRBJ2-7, with D perhaps matching TRBD1 (6 bases). The CDR3 runs to 15 residues. Germline assignment: CDR1 LNHNV and CDR2 YYDKDF (reference sequence). The ends were cut back, 1 base at V and 9 bases at J, with 19 bases in the middle. CDR3 sequence reads: CATSRGTGITGGQYF. Written as DNA, the CDR3 is TGTGCCACCAGCAGAGGTACAGGGATAACTGGTGGGCAGTACTTC.